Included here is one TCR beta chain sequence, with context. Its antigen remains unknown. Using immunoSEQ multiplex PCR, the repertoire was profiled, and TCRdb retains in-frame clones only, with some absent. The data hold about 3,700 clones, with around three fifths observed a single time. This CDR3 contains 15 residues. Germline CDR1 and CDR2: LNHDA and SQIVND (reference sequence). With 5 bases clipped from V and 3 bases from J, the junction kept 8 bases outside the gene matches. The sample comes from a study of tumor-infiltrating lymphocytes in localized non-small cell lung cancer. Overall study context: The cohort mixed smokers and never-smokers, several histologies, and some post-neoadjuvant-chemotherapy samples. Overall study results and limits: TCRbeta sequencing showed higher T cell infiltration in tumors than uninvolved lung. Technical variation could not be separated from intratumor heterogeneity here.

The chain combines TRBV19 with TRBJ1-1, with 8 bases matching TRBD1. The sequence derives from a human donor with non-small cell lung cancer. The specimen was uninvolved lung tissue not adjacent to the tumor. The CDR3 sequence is CASSGRRTGHTEAFF. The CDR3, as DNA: TGTGCCAGTAGTGGAAGAAGGACAGGGCACACTGAAGCTTTCTTT. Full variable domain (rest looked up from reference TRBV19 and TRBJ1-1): DGGITQSPKYLFRKEGQNVTLSCEQNLNHDAMYWYRQDPGQGLRLIYYSQIVNDFQKGDIAEGYSVSREKKESFPLTVTSAQKNPTAFYLCASSGRRTGHTEAFFGQGTRLTVV.